The present T cell receptor beta chain was sequenced within a study of cytomegalovirus exposure and HLA in healthy donors. With 6 bases removed from V and 1 base from J, the gap between germline ends came to 4 bases. Germline loops: CDR1 KGHSH, CDR2 LQKENI. This CDR3 has 12 residues. General study points: Reports indicate that TCR beta sequences accurately predicted the HLA-A and HLA-B alleles of most subjects.

As for this clone: The antigen remains undetermined.

The PCR ran on 60 Vbeta and 13 Jbeta primers. Data came from immunoSEQ multiplex PCR; TCRdb stores just in-frame clones and leaves some out. In the table there are approximately 110,000 clones, roughly 82% of which are singletons. Though probably carrying unrecorded immune exposures, donors were nominally healthy at sampling. The J gene is TRBJ1-5, the V gene TRBV18; D ambiguous. The clonotype comes from a human donor in good health. The sequencing sample was made of PBMCs. The CDR3 here is CASSASNQPQHF. The CDR3 DNA reads as TGTGCCAGCTCTGCGAGCAATCAGCCCCAGCATTTT.